The rows below give T cell receptor beta chains drawn from one sample of a study of blood T cell repertoires in COVID-19. Sequenced by immunoSEQ multiplex PCR; TCRdb stores in-frame clones only, minus some. The profile shows 150,000 to 200,000 clones, about four fifths of them singletons. The sample comprised PBMCs or T cells enriched from blood (not recorded which). These receptor sequences come from a woman aged 55-70 years who had recovered from COVID-19. Each CDR3 is given with its conserved first and last residue. Fields, in order: clone size, D gene, J gene, V gene, CDR3 protein, CDR3 DNA. D genes are given only for firm matches. Clone size is shown for a subset of rows, as once, few, many or a class of expanded clone.

>-|TRBD2|TRBJ2-1|TRBV6-4
CASTHYRTSDNEQFF
TGTGCCAGCACCCATTATAGGACTAGTGACAATGAGCAGTTCTTC
>once|-|TRBJ1-6|TRBV19
CASSPLGRALGNSPLHF
TGTGCCAGTAGTCCACTTGGGAGAGCCTTGGGTAATTCACCCCTCCACTTT
>-|-|TRBJ1-2|TRBV6-1
CASSEAGQWGYTF
TGTGCCAGCAGTGAAGCCGGACAGTGGGGCTACACCTTC
>-|-|TRBJ1-6|TRBV5-1
CASSLVQGMGLNSPLHF
TGCGCCAGCAGCTTGGTTCAGGGGATGGGTCTTAATTCACCCCTCCACTTT
>-|-|TRBJ1-6|TRBV19
CASSPGGNSPLHF
TGTGCCAGTAGTCCGGGGGGGAATTCACCCCTCCACTTT
>-|-|TRBJ1-4|TRBV9
CASSVGPVGEDEKLFF
TGTGCCAGCAGCGTAGGGCCAGTAGGAGAAGATGAAAAACTGTTTTTT
>-|-|TRBJ2-5|TRBV7-8
CASSLAPGLDPQETQYF
TGTGCCAGCAGCTTAGCGCCGGGACTGGATCCCCAAGAGACCCAGTACTTC
>-|-|TRBJ1-1|TRBV3-1/TRBV3-2
CASSTGDQTEAFF
TGTGCCAGCAGCACAGGAGATCAAACTGAAGCTTTCTTT
>-|-|TRBJ1-2|TRBV29-1
CSVESFPYGYTF
TGCAGCGTTGAATCGTTCCCCTATGGCTACACCTTC
>-|-|TRBJ2-1|TRBV19
CASSITAGSGTEQFF
TGTGCCAGTAGTATAACGGCGGGGTCTGGGACTGAGCAGTTCTTC